The 19 T cell receptor beta chains reported below all come from one sample, sequenced in a study of T cell responses to AZD1222 COVID-19 vaccine. Using immunoSEQ multiplex PCR, the repertoire was profiled, and TCRdb retains in-frame clones only, with some absent. Among more than 150,000 clones listed, about 90% were seen once. This material consisted of peripheral blood, taken on day 0 of AZD1222 vaccination. The receptors originated from an adult in good health.

This clone has only a few counts. The genes are TRBV7-9 and TRBJ1-3, with D unclear. Germline assignment: CDR1 SEHNR and CDR2 FQNEAQ (reference sequence). The V end lost 5 bases, the J end lost 4 bases, and 6 bases lay between the germline ends. The CDR3 spans 12 residues. In nucleotides, the CDR3 is TGTGCCAGCAGCCCCCAAGGAAACACCATATATTTT. This translates into CASSPQGNTIYF.

CDR3 amino acids: CASRGDRGRNQPQHF. CDR3 DNA: TGTGCCAGCAGGGGGGACAGGGGAAGGAATCAGCCCCAGCATTTT. The V gene is TRBV6-5, the J gene TRBJ1-5; TRBD1 agrees at 10 bases. Germline CDR1 and CDR2: MNHEY and SVGAGI. This CDR3 contains 15 residues. J was trimmed by 4 bases and V by 6 bases; bases with no gene match: 6.

The genes are TRBV28 and TRBJ1-2; TRBD1 matches 8 bases. V gave up 6 bases and J gave up 5 bases; unmatched junction bases: 8. The CDR3 contains 14 residues. In germline, CDR1 is MDHEN, CDR2 SYDVKM. The CDR3 reads CASSPQGGGYGYTF. The CDR3 DNA reads TGTGCCAGCAGCCCACAGGGGGGCGGATATGGCTACACCTTC.

The rearrangement joins TRBV6-6 to TRBJ1-4; 9 nucleotides agree with TRBD1. With V trimmed by 6 bases and J by 8 bases, 7 bases remained unmatched. Germline V CDR1 and CDR2: MNHNY, SVGAGI (reference sequence). The CDR3 sequence is 14 residues long. For the CDR3, the DNA is TGTGCCAGCAGCAAACAGGGGGCGGGGGAAAAACTGTTTTTT. Encoded protein: CASSKQGAGEKLFF.

This clone was detected only once. The chain recombines TRBV27 with TRBJ1-5, with TRBD1 matching 8 bases. Per germline, CDR1 MNHEY and CDR2 SMNVEV (reference sequence). The CDR3 covers 14 residues. V lost 2 bases, J lost 5 bases, and 2 bases stayed unmatched. The CDR3 spells CASSLQGAHQPQHF. CDR3 in DNA: TGTGCCAGCAGTTTACAGGGGGCGCATCAGCCCCAGCATTTT.

The J gene is TRBJ1-3, the V gene TRBV7-9; D is unclear. V shed 4 bases and J shed 0 bases, with 10 bases lying between them. CDR1 SEHNR and CDR2 FQNEAQ come from the germline V gene (reference sequence). The CDR3 covers 15 residues. CDR3 sequence (DNA): TGTGCCAGCAGCTCACGTCTCGGCTCTGGAAACACCATATATTTT. It specifies CASSSRLGSGNTIYF.

V usage is TRBV18 and J usage is TRBJ1-5; possible D gene TRBD1, 5 bases. V lost 9 bases, J lost 1 base, and 13 bases lay in between. CDR3 length: 14 residues. The V gene's germline CDR1 is KGHSH and CDR2 LQKENI. Written as DNA, the CDR3 is TGTGCCAGTTCGCAGGGAGAGAGCAATCAGCCCCAGCATTTT. Its protein is CASSQGESNQPQHF.

The rearrangement uses TRBV6-1 and TRBJ2-5; 15 positions agree with TRBD2. The germline gives CDR1 MNHNS, CDR2 SASEGT. This CDR3 is 17 amino acids long. The V segment lost 1 base and the J segment 2 bases; nucleotides outside the gene matches: 2. The CDR3 sequence is CASSEDGLAGGQETQYF. Here the CDR3 DNA reads TGTGCCAGCAGTGAAGACGGACTAGCGGGAGGGCAAGAGACCCAGTACTTC.

The rearrangement joins TRBV28 to TRBJ2-7, with D unresolved. This CDR3 comprises 15 residues. Germline V gene sequence: CDR1 MDHEN, CDR2 SYDVKM. V was shortened by 1 base and J by 6 bases, with 16 bases between the two germline ends. The CDR3 is CASSLSAAPSREQYF. In DNA form, the CDR3 reads TGTGCCAGCAGTTTATCCGCCGCTCCATCACGCGAGCAGTACTTC.

Only a few counts were recorded for this clone. This rearrangement joins TRBV28 to TRBJ1-2; unclear D gene. This CDR3 region has 12 residues. Germline assignment: CDR1 MDHEN and CDR2 SYDVKM. Trimming left V 5 bases short and J 2 bases short, with 6 bases between. The DNA for the CDR3 is TGTGCCAGCAGTCCTCGGAACTATGGCTACACCTTC. It codes for CASSPRNYGYTF.

The chain recombines TRBV18 with TRBJ1-5; TRBD1 matches at 9 bases. CDR1 and CDR2 from the germline V gene are KGHSH and LQKENI. The CDR3 extends over 16 amino acids. With V trimmed by 4 bases and J by 2 bases, 6 bases remained unmatched. CDR3 DNA sequence: TGTGCCAGCTCACGAACAGGGGGCGGCGGCAATCAGCCCCAGCATTTT. Its protein product is CASSRTGGGGNQPQHF.

The rearrangement uses TRBV5-8 and TRBJ2-2, with D possibly matching TRBD2 (7 bases). This CDR3 is built from 15 residues. V dropped 4 bases and J dropped 4 bases, with 14 bases sitting between them. The germline CDR1 and CDR2 sequences are SGHTS and YDEGEE. The CDR3 DNA is TGTGCCAGCAGCCCGGGGGCGGGAGTCACCGGGGAGCTGTTTTTT. Translated: CASSPGAGVTGELFF.

A few counts support this clone. The rearrangement links TRBV6-2 or TRBV6-3 to TRBJ1-5; tentatively, D is TRBD1 (5 bases). CDR1 and CDR2 from the germline V gene are MNHEY and SVGEGT. CDR3 size: 15 residues. The V gene lost 5 bases and the J gene lost 6 bases, with 17 bases spanning the gap. The CDR3 coding sequence is TGTGCCAGCAGTCCATACACGGGCGGGGGTCAGCCCCAGCATTTT. It is translated as CASSPYTGGGQPQHF.

The V call is TRBV9, the J call TRBJ2-3, with 12 bases lining up with TRBD2. The CDR3 totals 15 residues. After removal of 4 bases from V and 3 bases from J, the junction contained 3 bases not matched to a gene. Germline V gene data show CDR1 as SGDLS and CDR2 as YYNGEE. CDR3 in amino acids: CASSSTSGGTDTQYF. For the CDR3, the DNA is TGTGCCAGCAGCTCCACTAGCGGGGGGACAGATACGCAGTATTTT.

This clone appeared once. The gene calls are TRBV7-9 and TRBJ2-1; D unclear. Trimming took 3 bases from V and 5 from J, leaving 11 bases between them. The length of the CDR3 is 14 residues. The germline V gene encodes CDR1 SEHNR and CDR2 FQNEAQ (reference sequence). The CDR3 coding sequence is TGTGCCAGCAGCTTTGATAGGAGCCACAATGAGCAGTTCTTC. This translates into CASSFDRSHNEQFF. Together with reference TRBV7-9 and TRBJ2-1, the CDR3 gives the full variable domain: DTGVSQNPRHKITKRGQNVTFRCDPISEHNRLYWYRQTLGQGPEFLTYFQNEAQLEKSRLLSDRFSAERPKGSFSTLEIQRTEQGDSAMYLCASSFDRSHNEQFFGPGTRLTVL.

This chain joins TRBV29-1 and TRBJ2-2; D is possibly TRBD1 (5 bases). With 7 bases removed from V and 7 bases from J, the gap between germline ends came to 10 bases. Germline loops: CDR1 SQVTM, CDR2 ANQGSEA. The CDR3 spans 11 residues. CDR3 coding DNA: TGCAGCGGACTCAGGGTCGGGGAGCTGTTTTTT. This gives the protein CSGLRVGELFF.

This clone was found once. V usage is TRBV21-1 and J usage is TRBJ2-1; the D call of TRBD2 is as the table states it, not checked on the DNA. TRBV21-1 is labeled a pseudogene. The CDR3 is 20 residues long. The CDR3 region has the DNA TGTGCCAGCAGCAAATTAATTCCCGAATTGGGCGGGAGTGACCACAATGAGCAGTTCTTC. Translated: CASSKLIPELGGSDHNEQFF.

CDR3 nucleotide sequence: TGTGCCAGCAGCTCCCTGGGAGAATGGAATGAGCAGTTCTTC. This sequence encodes CASSSLGEWNEQFF. The chain recombines TRBV7-2 with TRBJ2-1; tentative D call: TRBD2 (5 bases). Germline loops: CDR1 SGHTA, CDR2 FQGNSA. The CDR3 is made up of 14 amino acids. Trimming pared 4 bases from V and 7 bases from J, leaving 14 bases between. Variable domain in full (rest from reference TRBV7-2 and TRBJ2-1): GAGVSQSPSNKVTEKGKDVELRCDPISGHTALYWYRQSLGQGLEFLIYFQGNSAPDKSGLPSDRFSAERTGGSVSTLTIQRTQQEDSAVYLCASSSLGEWNEQFFGPGTRLTVL.

The chain links TRBV6-1 to TRBJ2-3, with a weak D call TRBD2 (6 bases). The CDR3 has 18 amino acids. V was clipped by 0 bases and J by 2 bases, with 18 bases between them. Germline V lookup: CDR1 MNHNS, CDR2 SASEGT. The CDR3 here is CASSEAMATGAYTDTQYF. CDR3 DNA sequence: TGTGCCAGCAGTGAAGCGATGGCTACGGGAGCCTACACAGATACGCAGTATTTT.